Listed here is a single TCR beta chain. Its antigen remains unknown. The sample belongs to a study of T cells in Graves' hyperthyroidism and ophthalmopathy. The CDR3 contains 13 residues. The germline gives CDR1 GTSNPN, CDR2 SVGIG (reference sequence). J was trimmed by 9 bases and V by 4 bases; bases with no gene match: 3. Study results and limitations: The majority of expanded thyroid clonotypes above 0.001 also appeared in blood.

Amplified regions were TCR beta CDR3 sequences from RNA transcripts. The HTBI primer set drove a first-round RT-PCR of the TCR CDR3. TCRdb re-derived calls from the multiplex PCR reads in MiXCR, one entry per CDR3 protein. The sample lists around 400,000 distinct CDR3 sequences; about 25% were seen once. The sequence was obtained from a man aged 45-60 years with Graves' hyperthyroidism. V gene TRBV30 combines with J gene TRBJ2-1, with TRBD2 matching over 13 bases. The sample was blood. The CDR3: CAWNGLAGVEQFF. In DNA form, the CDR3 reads TGTGCCTGGAATGGACTAGCGGGAGTTGAGCAGTTCTTC. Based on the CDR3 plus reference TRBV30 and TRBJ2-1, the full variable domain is SQTIHQWPATLVQPVGSPLSLECTVEGTSNPNLYWYRQAAGRGLQLLFYSVGIGQISSEVPQNLSASRPQDRQFILSSKKLLLSDSGFYLCAWNGLAGVEQFFGPGTRLTVL.